The rows below give T cell receptor beta chains drawn from one sample of a study of radiation and T cells in renal cell carcinoma. Some clones are missing from TCRdb's copy, which holds only in-frame ones; the method was immunoSEQ multiplex PCR. The sample consists of tens of thousands of clones, about 74% of them appearing once. The source material was blood, sampled from a patient whose treatment included radiotherapy and nephrectomy. Source of these receptors: a man between 60 and 70 years old with renal cell carcinoma. CDR3s include the opening cysteine and the closing phenylalanine or tryptophan. Fields, in order: D gene, J gene, V gene, clone size, CDR3 DNA, CDR3 protein. The D gene is left open where the match is weak. Rows may omit the clone size; those that give it use once, few, many or a size class.

>.|TRBJ1-1|TRBV7-3|.
TGTGCCAGCAGCTTAACGGGGAGGAACACTGAAGCTTTCTTT
CASSLTGRNTEAFF
>TRBD1|TRBJ2-3|TRBV5-1|.
TGCGCCAGCAGCACGTCCGGGACAGACACAGATACGCAGTATTTT
CASSTSGTDTDTQYF
>TRBD1|TRBJ1-3|TRBV2|.
TGTGCCACAGGGGGGGACTCTGGAAACACCATATATTTT
CATGGDSGNTIYF
>.|TRBJ1-2|TRBV18|.
TGTGCCAGCTCAAGCCAGAAGTGGGACTATGGCTACACCTTC
CASSSQKWDYGYTF
>.|TRBJ2-1|TRBV6-5|.
TGTGCCAGCAGTTACGCAACCACAAATGAGCAGTTCTTC
CASSYATTNEQFF
>.|TRBJ1-5|TRBV7-2|.
TGTGCCAGCAGCGGTTGGAGTAGCAATCAGCCCCAGCATTTT
CASSGWSSNQPQHF
>TRBD1|TRBJ1-2|TRBV6-9|.
TGTGCCAGCAGTTTTTCGGACAGGGGGCCTTTCTATGGCTACACCTTC
CASSFSDRGPFYGYTF
>TRBD1|TRBJ1-1|TRBV19|.
TGTGCCAGTAGTACGGACAGGGGGTATGTGAACACTGAAGCTTTCTTT
CASSTDRGYVNTEAFF
>.|TRBJ1-5|TRBV21-1|.
TGTGCCAGCAGCACCGTTCTGAGGCCCCAGCATTTT
CASSTVLRPQHF
>.|TRBJ1-4|TRBV7-9|.
TGTGCCAGCAGCTTAGAGAAGGGGTCCCCCACAACTAATGAAAAACTGTTTTTT
CASSLEKGSPTTNEKLFF
>.|TRBJ2-1|TRBV7-8|.
TGTGCCAGCAGCTTAGTAAAATGGTGGCAGGACAGCTACAATGAGCAGTTCTTC
CASSLVKWWQDSYNEQFF
>TRBD2|TRBJ2-5|TRBV7-9|.
TGTGCCAGCAGCTCTGCGGGGGGGCGGGAGACCCAGTACTTC
CASSSAGGRETQYF
>.|TRBJ1-1|TRBV7-9|.
TGTGCCAGCAGCCCAGGGGTGACTGAAGCTTTCTTT
CASSPGVTEAFF
>.|TRBJ2-6|TRBV5-1|medium-sized
TGCGCCAGCAGCTTGTTGGGCGCTGGGGCCAACGTCCTGACTTTC
CASSLLGAGANVLTF
>.|TRBJ1-5|TRBV2|.
TGTGCCAGCAGTTTCATTGCAGGTTCGGGCAATCAGCCCCAGCATTTT
CASSFIAGSGNQPQHF
>TRBD2|TRBJ2-1|TRBV15|.
TGTGCCACCAGCAGAGAGGGGCTAGCGGGAGTTAGTGAGCAGTTCTTC
CATSREGLAGVSEQFF
>TRBD1|TRBJ2-5|TRBV11-2|.
TGTGCCAGCAGCCGGGACAGGGAAGAGACCCAGTACTTC
CASSRDREETQYF
>.|TRBJ1-2|TRBV10-3|.
TGTGCCATCAGTGGAGAATCTAACTATGGCTACACCTTC
CAISGESNYGYTF
>TRBD2|TRBJ2-1|TRBV19|many
TGTGCCAGTAGCTCATGGACTAGCGAATACAATGAGCAGTTCTTC
CASSSWTSEYNEQFF
>.|TRBJ2-3|TRBV13|.
TGTGCCAGCAGCTGGAGGGACAGCGCTAGCACAGATACGCAGTATTTT
CASSWRDSASTDTQYF
>.|TRBJ1-1|TRBV11-3|.
TGTGCCAGCAGCAGACGACAGTTGAACACTGAAGCTTTCTTT
CASSRRQLNTEAFF
>TRBD1|TRBJ2-3|TRBV5-1|few
TGCGCCAGCAGCACGAGACAGGGACCTCTTAGCACAGATACGCAGTATTTT
CASSTRQGPLSTDTQYF
>.|TRBJ1-6|TRBV4-3|.
TGCGCCAGCAGCCAAGACCATGGTGGCAGCCCCTCACCCCTCCACTTT
CASSQDHGGSPSPLHF
>.|TRBJ1-2|TRBV4-1|.
TGCGCCAGCAGCCAGCAGGGAGAGCTCGGTGGCTACACCTTC
CASSQQGELGGYTF
>.|TRBJ1-2|TRBV19|once
TGTGCCAGTAGTACGGACAGTTCCTTCTATGGCTACACCTTC
CASSTDSSFYGYTF
>TRBD2|TRBJ2-5|TRBV30|.
TGTGCCTGGGGGACTAGCGGGGGTCCTTGGCAAGAGACCCAGTACTTC
CAWGTSGGPWQETQYF
>TRBD1|TRBJ1-1|TRBV25-1|.
TGTGCCAGCAGTACGACAGGGAGAGGAGCTGAAGCTTTCTTT
CASSTTGRGAEAFF
>TRBD2|TRBJ2-1|TRBV6-4|.
TGTGCCAGCAGTAGCGGGGGGCTCTCCTACAATGAGCAGTTCTTC
CASSSGGLSYNEQFF
>.|TRBJ1-3|TRBV7-6|.
TGTGCCAGCAGCCCGGGCAGCAACACCATATATTTT
CASSPGSNTIYF
>.|TRBJ2-5|TRBV18|.
TGTGCCAGCTCACCAGGACTTCAAGAGACCCAGTACTTC
CASSPGLQETQYF
>.|TRBJ1-4|TRBV18|.
TGTGCCAGCTCACCCGGTGTCAGGCCGGATGAAAAACTGTTTTTT
CASSPGVRPDEKLFF
>.|TRBJ2-2|TRBV6-6|.
TGTGCCAGCAGTCCCCCGACAGTGAACACCGGGGAGCTGTTTTTT
CASSPPTVNTGELFF
>TRBD1|TRBJ2-4|TRBV27|.
TGTGCCAGCAGTTTGCTCCAGGGGGCGGGTCAGTACTTC
CASSLLQGAGQYF
>.|TRBJ2-3|TRBV19|once
TGTGCCAGTACCGAGGCCGATACGCAGTATTTT
CASTEADTQYF
>.|TRBJ2-6|TRBV6-1|once
TGTGCCAGCAGTCGGGACTCTGGGGCCAACGTCCTGACTTTC
CASSRDSGANVLTF
>TRBD1|TRBJ1-2|TRBV27|.
TGTGCCAGCAGTCCTCGGGACAGGGGGTATGGCTACACCTTC
CASSPRDRGYGYTF
>.|TRBJ2-3|TRBV4-3|few
TGCGCCAGCAGCCAAGATTTGCCGCAGGGCAGCACAGATACGCAGTATTTT
CASSQDLPQGSTDTQYF
>.|TRBJ1-6|TRBV7-8|.
TGTGCCAGCAGCTTAGACAGGAGCTATTCACCCCTCCACTTT
CASSLDRSYSPLHF
>.|TRBJ2-6|TRBV9|.
TGTGCCAGCAGCGCAAACTCTGGGGCCAACGTCCTGACTTTC
CASSANSGANVLTF
>.|TRBJ2-2|TRBV18|.
TGTGCCAGCTCAGGAGGGCTCTCGGGAGTGACCGGGGAGCTGTTTTTT
CASSGGLSGVTGELFF
>TRBD2|TRBJ2-1|TRBV7-2|.
TGTGCCAGCAGCACCGGGGGGGCCTACAATGAGCAGTTCTTC
CASSTGGAYNEQFF